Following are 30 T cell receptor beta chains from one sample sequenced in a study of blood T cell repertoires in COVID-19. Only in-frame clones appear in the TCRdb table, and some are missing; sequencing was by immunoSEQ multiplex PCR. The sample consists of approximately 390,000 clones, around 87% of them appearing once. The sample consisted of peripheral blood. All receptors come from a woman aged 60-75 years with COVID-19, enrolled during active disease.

The CDR3 here is CASSYVGAPNEQFF. Here the CDR3 DNA reads TGTGCCAGCAGTTACGTGGGGGCCCCCAATGAGCAGTTCTTC. This sequence joins TRBV6-2 or TRBV6-3 and TRBJ2-1; TRBD1 might be the D (6 bases). Germline V gene lookup returns CDR1 MNHEY and CDR2 SVGEGT. The V gene lost 2 bases and the J gene lost 6 bases, with 11 bases spanning the gap. CDR3 size: 14 residues.

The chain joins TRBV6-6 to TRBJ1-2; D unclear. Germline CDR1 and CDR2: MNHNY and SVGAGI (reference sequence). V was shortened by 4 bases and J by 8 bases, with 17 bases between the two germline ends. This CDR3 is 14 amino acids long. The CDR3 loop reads CASSSRGTLVGYTF. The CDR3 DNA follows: TGTGCCAGCAGTTCACGAGGCACCCTAGTAGGCTACACCTTC.

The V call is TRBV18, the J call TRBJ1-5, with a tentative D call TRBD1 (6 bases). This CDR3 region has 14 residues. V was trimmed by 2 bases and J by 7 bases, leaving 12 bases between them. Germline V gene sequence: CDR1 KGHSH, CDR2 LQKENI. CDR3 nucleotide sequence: TGTGCCAGCTCACCAATGGGGGCTGTACAGCCCCAGCATTTT. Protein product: CASSPMGAVQPQHF.

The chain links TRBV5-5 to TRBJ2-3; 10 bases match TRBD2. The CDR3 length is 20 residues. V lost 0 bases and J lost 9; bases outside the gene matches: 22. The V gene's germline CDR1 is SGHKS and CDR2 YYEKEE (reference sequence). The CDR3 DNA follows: TGTGCCAGCAGCTTGGGGACATGGACCGGGACTAGCGAGAGATTCTCGACGCAGTATTTT. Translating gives CASSLGTWTGTSERFSTQYF.

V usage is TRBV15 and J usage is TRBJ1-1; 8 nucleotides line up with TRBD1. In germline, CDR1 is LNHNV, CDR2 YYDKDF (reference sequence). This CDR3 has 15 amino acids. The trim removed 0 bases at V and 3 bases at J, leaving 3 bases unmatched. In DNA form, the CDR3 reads TGTGCCACCAGCAGAGACAGGGGGCTGTACACTGAAGCTTTCTTT. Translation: CATSRDRGLYTEAFF.

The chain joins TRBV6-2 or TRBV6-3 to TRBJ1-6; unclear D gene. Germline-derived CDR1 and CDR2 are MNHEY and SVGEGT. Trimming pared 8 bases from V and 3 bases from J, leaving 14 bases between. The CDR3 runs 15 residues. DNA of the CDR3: TGTGCCAGCGGCCGTCCCGAACTCTATAATTCACCCCTCCACTTT. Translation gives CASGRPELYNSPLHF.

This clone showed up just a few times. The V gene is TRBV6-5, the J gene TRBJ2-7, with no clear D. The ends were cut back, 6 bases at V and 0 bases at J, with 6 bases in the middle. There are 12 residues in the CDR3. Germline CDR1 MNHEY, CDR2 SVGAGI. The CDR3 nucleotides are TGTGCCAGCAGCTCTCCCTCCTACGAGCAGTACTTC. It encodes CASSSPSYEQYF.

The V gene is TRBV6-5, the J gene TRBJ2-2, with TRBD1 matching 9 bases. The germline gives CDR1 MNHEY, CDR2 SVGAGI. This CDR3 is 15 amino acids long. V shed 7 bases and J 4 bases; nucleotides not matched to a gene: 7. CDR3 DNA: TGTGCCAGCAAAGTAACAGGGGGCGGCACCGGGGAGCTGTTTTTT. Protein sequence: CASKVTGGGTGELFF.

The CDR3: CASSQQSNYGYTF. CDR3 DNA sequence: TGTGCCAGCAGCCAACAGTCTAACTATGGCTACACCTTC. This chain links TRBV3-1 (or the pseudogene TRBV3-2) with TRBJ1-2; D gene unclear. Germline V gene sequence: CDR1 LGHDT, CDR2 YNNKEL (reference sequence). There are 13 residues in the CDR3. V lost 2 bases and J lost 0, with 4 bases in between.

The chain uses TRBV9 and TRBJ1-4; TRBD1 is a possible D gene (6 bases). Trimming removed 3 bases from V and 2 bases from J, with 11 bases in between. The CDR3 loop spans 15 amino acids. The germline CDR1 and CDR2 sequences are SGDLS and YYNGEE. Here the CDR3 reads CASSDPGETNEKLFF. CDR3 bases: TGTGCCAGCAGCGACCCAGGGGAGACTAATGAAAAACTGTTTTTT.

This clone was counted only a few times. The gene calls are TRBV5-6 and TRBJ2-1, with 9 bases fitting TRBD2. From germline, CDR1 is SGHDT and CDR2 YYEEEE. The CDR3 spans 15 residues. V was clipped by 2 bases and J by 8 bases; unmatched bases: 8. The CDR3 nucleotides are TGTGCCAGCAGCTTCGGGTTAGCGGGGGCGCATGAGCAGTTCTTC. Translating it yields CASSFGLAGAHEQFF.

CDR3 protein: CASSTLQGGNTEAFF. CDR3 bases: TGTGCCAGCAGCACCCTCCAGGGGGGCAACACTGAAGCTTTCTTT. V gene TRBV6-5 combines with J gene TRBJ1-1; 7 bases match TRBD1. Unmatched junction bases numbered 9, after V lost 6 bases and J lost 2 bases. The CDR3 runs 15 residues. Germline V CDR1 and CDR2: MNHEY, SVGAGI.

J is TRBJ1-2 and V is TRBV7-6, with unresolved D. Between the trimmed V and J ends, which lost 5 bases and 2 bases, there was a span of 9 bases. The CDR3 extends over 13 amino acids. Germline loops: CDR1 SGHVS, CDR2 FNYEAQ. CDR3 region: CASSPRGNYGYTF. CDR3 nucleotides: TGTGCCAGCAGCCCCCGCGGGAACTATGGCTACACCTTC.

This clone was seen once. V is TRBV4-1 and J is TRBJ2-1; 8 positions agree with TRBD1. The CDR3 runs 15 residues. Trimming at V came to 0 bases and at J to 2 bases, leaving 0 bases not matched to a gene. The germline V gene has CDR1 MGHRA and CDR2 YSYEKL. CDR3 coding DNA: TGCGCCAGCAGCCAAGAACAGGGGGCCTACAATGAGCAGTTCTTC. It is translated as CASSQEQGAYNEQFF.

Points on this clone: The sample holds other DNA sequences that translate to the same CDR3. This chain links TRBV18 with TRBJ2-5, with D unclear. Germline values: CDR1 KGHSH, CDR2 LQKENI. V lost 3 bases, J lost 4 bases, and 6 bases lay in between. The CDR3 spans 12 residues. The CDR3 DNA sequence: TGTGCCAGCTCACCGAACGGAGAGACCCAGTACTTC. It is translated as CASSPNGETQYF.

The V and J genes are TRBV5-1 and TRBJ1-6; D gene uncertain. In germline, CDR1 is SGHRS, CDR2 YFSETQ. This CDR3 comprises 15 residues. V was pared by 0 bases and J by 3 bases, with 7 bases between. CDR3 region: CASSLDTSYNSPLHF. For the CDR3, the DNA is TGCGCCAGCAGCTTGGATACAAGCTATAATTCACCCCTCCACTTT.

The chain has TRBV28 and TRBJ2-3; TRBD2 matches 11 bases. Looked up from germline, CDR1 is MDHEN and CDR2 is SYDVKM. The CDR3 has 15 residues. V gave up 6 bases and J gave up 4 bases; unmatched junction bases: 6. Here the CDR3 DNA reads TGTGCCAGCAGCTTAGCGGGGGGGCAGTCAGATACGCAGTATTTT. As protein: CASSLAGGQSDTQYF.

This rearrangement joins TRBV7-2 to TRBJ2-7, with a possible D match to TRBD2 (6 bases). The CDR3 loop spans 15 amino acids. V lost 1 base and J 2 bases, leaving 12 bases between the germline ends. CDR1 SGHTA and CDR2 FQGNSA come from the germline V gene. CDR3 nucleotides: TGTGCCAGCAGCTTAGGCGGGGCTTTAACCTACGAGCAGTACTTC. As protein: CASSLGGALTYEQYF.

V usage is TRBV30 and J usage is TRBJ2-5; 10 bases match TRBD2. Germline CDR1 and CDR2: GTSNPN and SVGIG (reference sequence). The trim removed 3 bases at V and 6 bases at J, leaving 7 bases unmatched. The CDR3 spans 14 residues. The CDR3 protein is CAWSPISGGQTQYF. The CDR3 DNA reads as TGTGCCTGGAGCCCAATTAGCGGGGGGCAGACCCAGTACTTC.

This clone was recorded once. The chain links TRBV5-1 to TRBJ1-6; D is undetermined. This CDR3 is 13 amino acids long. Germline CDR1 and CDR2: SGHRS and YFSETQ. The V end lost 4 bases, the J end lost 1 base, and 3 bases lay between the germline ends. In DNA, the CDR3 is TGCGCCAGCAGCGCGTCCTATAATTCACCCCTCCACTTT. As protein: CASSASYNSPLHF.

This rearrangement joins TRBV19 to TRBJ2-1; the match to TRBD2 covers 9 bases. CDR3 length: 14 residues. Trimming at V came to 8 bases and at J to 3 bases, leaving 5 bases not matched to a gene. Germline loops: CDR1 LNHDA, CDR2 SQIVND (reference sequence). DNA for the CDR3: TGTGCCAGTCGACTAGCGGAGATCTACAATGAGCAGTTCTTC. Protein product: CASRLAEIYNEQFF.

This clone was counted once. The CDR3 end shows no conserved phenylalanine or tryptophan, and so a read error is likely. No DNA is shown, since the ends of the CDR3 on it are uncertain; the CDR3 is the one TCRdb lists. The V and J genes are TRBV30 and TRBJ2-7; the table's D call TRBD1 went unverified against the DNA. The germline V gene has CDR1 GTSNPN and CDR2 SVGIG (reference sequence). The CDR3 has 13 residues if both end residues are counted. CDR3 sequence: CAWSRAGTQIPRI.

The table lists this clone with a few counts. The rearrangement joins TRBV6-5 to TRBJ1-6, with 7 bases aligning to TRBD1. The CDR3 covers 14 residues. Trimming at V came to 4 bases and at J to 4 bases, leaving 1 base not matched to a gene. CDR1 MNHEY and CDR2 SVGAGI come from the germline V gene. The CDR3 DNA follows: TGTGCCAGCAGTTTACAGGGGTATAATTCACCCCTCCACTTT. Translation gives CASSLQGYNSPLHF.

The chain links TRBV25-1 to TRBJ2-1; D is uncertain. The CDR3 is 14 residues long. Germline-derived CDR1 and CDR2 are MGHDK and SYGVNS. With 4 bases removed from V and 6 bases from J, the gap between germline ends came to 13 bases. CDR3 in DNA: TGTGCCAGCAGTGCCTTAGGTGGCGGCAATGAGCAGTTCTTC. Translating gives CASSALGGGNEQFF.

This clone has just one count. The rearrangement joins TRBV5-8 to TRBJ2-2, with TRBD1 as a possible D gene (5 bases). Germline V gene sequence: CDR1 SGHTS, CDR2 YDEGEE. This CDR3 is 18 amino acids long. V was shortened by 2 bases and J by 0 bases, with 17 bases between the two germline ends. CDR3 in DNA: TGTGCCAGCAGCTTTCTACAGGTCACGCATTCGAACACCGGGGAGCTGTTTTTT. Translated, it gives CASSFLQVTHSNTGELFF.

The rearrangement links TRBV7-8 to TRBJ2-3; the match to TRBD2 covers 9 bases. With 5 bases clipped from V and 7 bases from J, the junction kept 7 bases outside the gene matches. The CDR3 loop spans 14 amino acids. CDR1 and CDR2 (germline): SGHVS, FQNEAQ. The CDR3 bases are TGTGCCAGCAGCATTAGCGGGGGCCTACATACGCAGTATTTT. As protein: CASSISGGLHTQYF.

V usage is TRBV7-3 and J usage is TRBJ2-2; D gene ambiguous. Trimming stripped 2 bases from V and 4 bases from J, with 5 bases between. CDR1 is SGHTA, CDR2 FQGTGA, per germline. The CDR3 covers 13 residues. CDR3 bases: TGTGCCAGCAGCTTACTGAGCACCGGGGAGCTGTTTTTT. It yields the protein CASSLLSTGELFF.

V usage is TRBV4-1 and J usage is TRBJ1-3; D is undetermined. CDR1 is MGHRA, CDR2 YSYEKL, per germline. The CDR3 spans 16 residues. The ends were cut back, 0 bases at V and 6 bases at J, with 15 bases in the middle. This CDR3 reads CASSQDLTSGTNTIYF. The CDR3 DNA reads TGCGCCAGCAGCCAAGATCTAACCTCGGGAACAAACACCATATATTTT.

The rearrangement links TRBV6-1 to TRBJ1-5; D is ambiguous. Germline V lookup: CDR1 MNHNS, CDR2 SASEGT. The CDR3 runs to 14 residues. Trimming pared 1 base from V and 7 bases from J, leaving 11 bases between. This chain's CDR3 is CASSEGGLLQPQHF. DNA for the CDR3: TGTGCCAGCAGTGAAGGCGGGCTTCTCCAGCCCCAGCATTTT.

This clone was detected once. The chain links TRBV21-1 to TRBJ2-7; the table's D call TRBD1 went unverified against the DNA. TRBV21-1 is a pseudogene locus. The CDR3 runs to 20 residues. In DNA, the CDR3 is TGTGCCAGCAGCGAAAGGGACCCGGGACAGGGAAGCCTTGGCCCCTACGAGCAGTACTTC. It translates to CASSERDPGQGSLGPYEQYF.